Only one count was recorded for the clone carrying this T cell receptor beta chain. The library came from three nested PCR rounds adapted from ARM-PCR protocols. TCRdb independently ran MiXCR on the multiplex PCR reads; one entry per CDR3 protein. The data contain 70,000 to 90,000 distinct CDR3 sequences, over 70% of them singletons. The sample is drawn from a study of tumor and adjacent non-tumor tissue in lung cancer. Whole-study context: Aged about 31 to 80 years, patients included approximately 11 men and about 5 women with stage I to III disease.

Germline trimming cut 0 bases from V and 11 bases from J; bases unmatched to any gene: 11. Per the germline V gene, CDR1 is DFQATT and CDR2 is SNEGSKA (reference sequence). The CDR3 is 15 amino acids. The template was RNA from unsorted bulk tissue. Sequencing used lung tumor tissue. The receptor's source is a woman between 50 and 59 years old with non-small cell lung cancer. The chain is built from TRBV20-1 and TRBJ1-5, with 9 bases that match TRBD1. The CDR3 DNA sequence: TGCAGTGCTAGAGAGGCCGGACAGGGGAACCAGTCCCAGCATTTT. It codes for CSAREAGQGNQSQHF.